This paragraph covers one T cell receptor (beta chain) sequence. The target antigen is unknown. Clones were read by immunoSEQ multiplex PCR, and TCRdb kept only the in-frame ones, dropping some. The repertoire holds approximately 63,000 clones, with over 75% as singletons. The sample belongs to a study of identifying expanded T cells in peripheral blood. The study's findings and limits: Variance in clone template counts between approximately two-week samples significantly increased with total template count across all healthy donors. Over approximately two and four weeks, about 15 and 19 clones changed, versus 1.2 between replicates.

V was trimmed by 2 bases and J by 4 bases, leaving 14 bases between them. The CDR3 consists of 15 residues. The V gene's germline CDR1 is KGHSH and CDR2 LQKENI. The receptor was isolated from a person aged 18 to 75 in good health. The sequenced material came from blood. The chain recombines TRBV18 with TRBJ2-5; D might be TRBD2 (7 bases). The CDR3 DNA follows: TGTGCCAGCTCACCATCGCAGGGGAGGGGAGAGACCCAGTACTTC. Protein product: CASSPSQGRGETQYF.